Listed here are 32 T cell receptor beta chains from one sample, sequenced in a study of shared clonotypes between healthy human individuals. Some clones are missing from TCRdb's copy, which holds only in-frame ones; the method was immunoSEQ multiplex PCR. The table lists 190,000 or so clones, approximately 61% of them singletons, with under 11% in the top ten. Sequencing input: memory CD4+ T cells sorted from blood. Subset of the sample: CD45RA-negative fraction. The receptor set was obtained from a young man in good health.

This clone was observed many times. This rearrangement joins TRBV5-4 to TRBJ2-5, with 8 bases aligning to TRBD2. Trimming cost V 0 bases and J 5 bases; bases outside gene matches: 6. Germline lookup yields CDR1 SGHNT and CDR2 YYREEE (reference sequence). This CDR3 is 15 amino acids long. CDR3 coding DNA: TGTGCCAGCAGCTTGGCCACGGGAGGGGGGGAGACCCAGTACTTC. As protein: CASSLATGGGETQYF. The complete variable domain, with remaining parts taken from reference TRBV5-4 and TRBJ2-5, reads ETGVTQSPTHLIKTRGQQVTLRCSSQSGHNTVSWYQQALGQGPQFIFQYYREEENGRGNFPPRFSGLQFPNYSSELNVNALELDDSALYLCASSLATGGGETQYFGPGTRLLVL.

This clone was counted only a few times. This chain links TRBV7-9 with TRBJ1-1; D remains unclear. The CDR3 runs to 13 residues. Trimming pared 1 base from V and 11 bases from J, leaving 14 bases between. Looked up from germline, CDR1 is SEHNR and CDR2 is FQNEAQ (reference sequence). CDR3 loop: CASSLVEGTWAFF. Written as DNA, the CDR3 is TGTGCCAGCAGCTTAGTTGAGGGTACGTGGGCTTTCTTT.

This clone has more than one count but fewer than ten. The chain couples TRBV18 to TRBJ2-2; 9 nucleotides match TRBD1. This CDR3 is built from 17 residues. J was trimmed by 6 bases and V by 1 base; bases with no gene match: 9. From germline, CDR1 is KGHSH and CDR2 LQKENI. The CDR3 is CASSPRIGTGRAGELFF. CDR3 bases: TGTGCCAGCTCACCACGTATCGGGACAGGGCGGGCCGGGGAGCTGTTTTTT.

This chain joins TRBV5-1 and TRBJ2-3; the D is unclear. Deletions cut 4 bases from V and 7 bases from J, with 10 bases between. The CDR3 runs to 12 residues. From germline, CDR1 is SGHRS and CDR2 YFSETQ. This CDR3 reads CASSPSGHTQYF. CDR3 DNA sequence: TGCGCCAGCAGCCCCTCTGGTCATACGCAGTATTTT.

The chain combines TRBV28 with TRBJ2-2; D is ambiguous. Germline V gene data show CDR1 as MDHEN and CDR2 as SYDVKM. The CDR3 loop spans 13 amino acids. Between the trimmed V and J ends, which lost 2 bases and 1 base, there was a span of 2 bases. The CDR3 bases are TGTGCCAGCAGTTTAAGGAACACCGGGGAGCTGTTTTTT. Amino acids: CASSLRNTGELFF. Using reference TRBV28 and TRBJ2-2 for the parts outside the CDR3, the full variable domain is DVKVTQSSRYLVKRTGEKVFLECVQDMDHENMFWYRQDPGLGLRLIYFSYDVKMKEKGDIPEGYSVSREKKERFSLILESASTNQTSMYLCASSLRNTGELFFGEGSRLTVL.

A word on this clone: The same CDR3 also results from other DNA sequences found in this sample. The chain uses TRBV5-1 and TRBJ2-7; TRBD2 is a possible D gene (5 bases). CDR3 length: 14 residues. V was cut by 4 bases and J by 0 bases, with 11 bases left in between. CDR1 is SGHRS and CDR2 is YFSETQ in the germline V gene. In DNA form, the CDR3 reads TGCGCCAGCAGCCGGGATCCCGACTCCTACGAGCAGTACTTC. It specifies CASSRDPDSYEQYF.

This clone was seen a handful of times. This chain links TRBV20-1 with TRBJ2-7; the D is unclear. There are 11 residues in the CDR3. Germline CDR1 is DFQATT and CDR2 is SNEGSKA (reference sequence). Trimming removed 3 bases at V and 6 bases at J, with 9 bases between. This chain's CDR3 is CSASRLGEQYF. The CDR3 DNA reads as TGCAGTGCTAGCAGGTTGGGCGAGCAGTACTTC.

The chain uses TRBV5-6 and TRBJ1-2; D call uncertain. Trimming removed 4 bases from V and 7 bases from J, with 20 bases in between. Germline CDR1 reads SGHDT; CDR2 reads YYEEEE. This CDR3 has 15 amino acids. The DNA of the CDR3 is TGTGCCAGCAGCACAGACACTGACATTTTGGGTGGCTACACCTTC. It codes for CASSTDTDILGGYTF.

This clone was seen once. The DNA of the CDR3 is TGTGCCAGCAGCTCGACTTTCCAAGAGACCCAGTACTTC. This gives the protein CASSSTFQETQYF. The chain recombines TRBV7-8 with TRBJ2-5; the D is unclear. V lost 4 bases, J lost 1 base, and 7 bases lay in between. Germline CDR1 and CDR2: SGHVS and FQNEAQ. This CDR3 spans 13 amino acids.

V and J are TRBV6-6 and TRBJ2-2, with 12 bases lining up with TRBD2. CDR3 length: 16 amino acids. Per germline, CDR1 MNHNY and CDR2 SVGAGI (reference sequence). Germline trimming cut 6 bases from V and 5 bases from J; bases unmatched to any gene: 7. The DNA for the CDR3 is TGTGCCAGCAGCCAAAGACTAGCGGGAGATACCGGGGAGCTGTTTTTT. It codes for CASSQRLAGDTGELFF.

This clone was observed a single time. This chain uses TRBV6-6 with TRBJ1-1, with D possibly matching TRBD1 (6 bases). This CDR3 has 14 amino acids. Germline V CDR1 and CDR2: MNHNY, SVGAGI (reference sequence). Trimming cost V 5 bases and J 1 base, with 11 bases left between them. For the CDR3, the DNA is TGTGCCAGCAGTCTAGGGGGGGCGAACACTGAAGCTTTCTTT. Amino acids: CASSLGGANTEAFF.

The chain uses TRBV6-1 and TRBJ1-1; D remains unclear. This CDR3 has 14 residues. Germline V gives CDR1 MNHNS, CDR2 SASEGT. The germline V and J ends were trimmed by 11 bases and 4 bases, with 20 bases remaining between them. The CDR3, as DNA: TGTGCCTCCGCCCCAGCCGCCCGTGGCACTGAAGCTTTCTTT. This encodes CASAPAARGTEAFF.

This clone was observed a handful of times. The rearrangement joins TRBV7-9 to TRBJ2-2, with D possibly TRBD2 on 6 matching bases. The germline CDR1 and CDR2 sequences are SEHNR and FQNEAQ (reference sequence). This CDR3 has 14 residues. V was clipped by 11 bases and J by 2 bases, with 15 bases between them. The CDR3 nucleotides are TGTGCCGGACAAGTGGGAGGAAACACCGGGGAGCTGTTTTTT. Amino acids: CAGQVGGNTGELFF.

This clone was seen only once. V gene TRBV10-1 combines with J gene TRBJ1-1; perhaps TRBD1 as D (5 bases). CDR3 length equals 13 residues. From germline, CDR1 is WNHNN and CDR2 SYGVQD (reference sequence). V dropped 2 bases and J dropped 11 bases, with 15 bases sitting between them. In nucleotides, the CDR3 is TGCGCCAGCAGTGAGCCGGGACTCCCTGGCGCTTTCTTT. Encoded protein: CASSEPGLPGAFF.

This chain joins TRBV2 and TRBJ1-2; possible D gene TRBD1, 5 bases. The CDR3 spans 13 residues. V was cut by 7 bases and J by 4 bases, with 13 bases left in between. Per the germline V gene, CDR1 is SNHLY and CDR2 is FYNNEI. CDR3 loop: CASTGGVSYGYTF. The CDR3 nucleotides are TGTGCCAGCACCGGGGGGGTGAGCTATGGCTACACCTTC.

The rearrangement uses TRBV19 and TRBJ2-1, with TRBD2 identical over 8 bases. The length of the CDR3 is 15 residues. V lost 7 bases, J lost 7 bases, and 12 bases stayed unmatched. Germline CDR1 LNHDA, CDR2 SQIVND (reference sequence). In nucleotides, the CDR3 is TGTGCCAGTACCACTCGGGGGGGCCACGGGAATGAGCAGTTCTTC. Residues: CASTTRGGHGNEQFF.

V and J are TRBV11-2 and TRBJ1-2, with 7 bases aligning to TRBD1. V trimming: 0 bases; J trimming: 4 bases; junction bases outside the gene matches: 5. CDR1 is SGHAT, CDR2 FQNNGV, per germline. The CDR3 is made up of 15 amino acids. DNA for the CDR3: TGTGCCAGCAGCTTAGAGAGGGGGCATCTCTATGGCTACACCTTC. It translates to CASSLERGHLYGYTF.

V is TRBV19 and J is TRBJ1-2; 8 bases align to TRBD1. CDR1 is LNHDA, CDR2 SQIVND, per germline (reference sequence). The CDR3 loop spans 16 amino acids. V shed 4 bases, J shed 4 bases, and the junction held 11 bases outside the gene matches. Here the CDR3 DNA reads TGTGCCAGTAGTAAACGGACAGGGCCCCTTTCCTATGGCTACACCTTC. This gives the protein CASSKRTGPLSYGYTF.

The chain has TRBV10-2 and TRBJ1-1; the D is unclear. V lost 4 bases and J lost 1, with 10 bases in between. The germline V gene encodes CDR1 WSHSY and CDR2 SAAADI. This CDR3 contains 14 residues. In DNA, the CDR3 is TGCGCCAGCAGTGGTCGCACGGCGAACACTGAAGCTTTCTTT. It codes for CASSGRTANTEAFF.

CDR3 nucleotides: TGTGCCAGCAGTTTAGCCAGCCTTAATGAAAAACTGTTTTTT. This sequence encodes CASSLASLNEKLFF. The J gene is TRBJ1-4, the V gene TRBV28; D remains ambiguous. This CDR3 region has 14 residues. CDR1 is MDHEN and CDR2 is SYDVKM in the germline V gene. Trimming took off 2 bases at V and 4 bases at J, with 8 bases between the two ends.

This clone was seen more than once but under ten times. CDR3 DNA sequence: TGCGCCAGCAGACTAGCGGGAGTAGTTGATGAGCAGTTCTTC. It codes for CASRLAGVVDEQFF. The chain joins TRBV5-1 to TRBJ2-1; 11 positions match TRBD2. This CDR3 comprises 14 residues. In germline, CDR1 is SGHRS, CDR2 YFSETQ. Trimming at V came to 5 bases and at J to 8 bases, leaving 6 bases not matched to a gene. Filled out from reference TRBV5-1 and TRBJ2-1, the complete variable domain reads KAGVTQTPRYLIKTRGQQVTLSCSPISGHRSVSWYQQTPGQGLQFLFEYFSETQRNKGNFPGRFSGRQFSNSRSEMNVSTLELGDSALYLCASRLAGVVDEQFFGPGTRLTVL.

This clone was recorded once. The J gene is TRBJ1-2, the V gene TRBV29-1; 12 nucleotides match TRBD1. The CDR3 is 16 amino acids. V trimming: 2 bases; J trimming: 4 bases; junction bases outside the gene matches: 8. Germline CDR1 reads SQVTM; CDR2 reads ANQGSEA. The CDR3 is CSVERDRGLLTYGYTF. The CDR3 DNA reads TGCAGCGTTGAAAGGGACAGGGGGCTACTAACCTATGGCTACACCTTC.

V gene TRBV10-3 combines with J gene TRBJ2-1, with 13 bases identical to TRBD2. Germline trimming cut 7 bases from V and 7 bases from J; bases unmatched to any gene: 10. Per germline, CDR1 ENHRY and CDR2 SYGVKD. This CDR3 is 16 amino acids long. CDR3 bases: TGTGCCATCACGAGGGCCGGGACTAGCGGGACTAATGAGCAGTTCTTC. It specifies CAITRAGTSGTNEQFF.

The chain uses TRBV5-1 and TRBJ2-7, with D uncertain. Trimming removed 7 bases from V and 3 bases from J, with 17 bases in between. This CDR3 has 14 amino acids. In germline, CDR1 is SGHRS, CDR2 YFSETQ. The CDR3 DNA reads TGCGCCAGCGGCTCCCATATGGGTGGCTACGAGCAGTACTTC. It specifies CASGSHMGGYEQYF.

The V gene is TRBV28, the J gene TRBJ2-7; D remains ambiguous. CDR3 length equals 16 residues. The V and J ends lost 7 bases and 5 bases respectively, with 24 bases between them. CDR1 is MDHEN and CDR2 is SYDVKM in the germline V gene. The CDR3 DNA reads TGTGCCAGCATCATGGGGAAGGCAGCCTTTTTCCACGAGCAGTACTTC. Translated, it gives CASIMGKAAFFHEQYF.

The chain joins TRBV7-9 to TRBJ2-7; no clear D. Germline loops: CDR1 SEHNR, CDR2 FQNEAQ (reference sequence). The V end lost 7 bases, the J end lost 3 bases, and 13 bases lay between the germline ends. The CDR3 totals 13 residues. CDR3 protein: CASTKESVYEQYF. The CDR3 DNA is TGTGCCAGCACCAAGGAAAGTGTCTACGAGCAGTACTTC. The complete variable domain, with remaining parts taken from reference TRBV7-9 and TRBJ2-7, reads DTGVSQNPRHKITKRGQNVTFRCDPISEHNRLYWYRQTLGQGPEFLTYFQNEAQLEKSRLLSDRFSAERPKGSFSTLEIQRTEQGDSAMYLCASTKESVYEQYFGPGTRLTVT.

V gene TRBV28 combines with J gene TRBJ1-2; 9 bases fit TRBD1. The germline V gene encodes CDR1 MDHEN and CDR2 SYDVKM. V shed 11 bases, J shed 4 bases, and the junction held 5 bases outside the gene matches. CDR3 length equals 12 residues. CDR3 in amino acids: CAVGTGRYGYTF. CDR3 coding DNA: TGTGCCGTTGGGACAGGGCGCTATGGCTACACCTTC.

This clone has just a few counts. The rearrangement links TRBV2 to TRBJ2-1; D is undetermined. Between the trimmed V and J ends, which lost 2 bases and 8 bases, there was a span of 25 bases. Germline loops: CDR1 SNHLY, CDR2 FYNNEI. The CDR3 length is 18 residues. DNA for the CDR3: TGTGCCAGCAGTGAACGGCCTAGTAATTTTGGGCAATTTTATGAGCAGTTCTTC. This sequence encodes CASSERPSNFGQFYEQFF.

The V call is TRBV6-1, the J call TRBJ1-1; possible D gene TRBD1, 5 bases. The CDR3 spans 12 residues. Trimming left V 2 bases short and J 11 bases short, with 12 bases between. Per germline, CDR1 MNHNS and CDR2 SASEGT. This CDR3 is CASSELAGRAFF. As DNA, the CDR3 is TGTGCCAGCAGTGAACTTGCGGGACGGGCTTTCTTT.

This chain uses TRBV5-4 with TRBJ2-7, with 7 bases fitting TRBD2. V was clipped by 4 bases and J by 2 bases; unmatched bases: 9. From germline, CDR1 is SGHNT and CDR2 YYREEE (reference sequence). This CDR3 is built from 15 residues. The CDR3 DNA sequence: TGTGCCAGCAGCCCGCGGGCGGGAGCGGCCTACGAGCAGTACTTC. It translates to CASSPRAGAAYEQYF.

The V and J genes are TRBV14 and TRBJ1-2; 7 nucleotides match TRBD1. The CDR3 runs to 18 residues. With 0 bases clipped from V and 0 bases from J, the junction kept 10 bases outside the gene matches. Germline assignment: CDR1 SGHDN and CDR2 FVKESK. The CDR3 region has the DNA TGTGCCAGCAGCCAAGAGTGGACAGGCGGACCGACTAACTATGGCTACACCTTC. This codes for CASSQEWTGGPTNYGYTF.

The chain joins TRBV7-2 to TRBJ2-1, with 8 bases matching TRBD2. Germline V gene lookup returns CDR1 SGHTA and CDR2 FQGNSA. J gave up 9 bases and V 4 bases, and 14 bases lay outside the gene matches. The CDR3 runs to 16 residues. The CDR3 protein is CASSSRGPAGVSEQFF. The CDR3 region has the DNA TGTGCCAGCAGCTCCCGCGGACCAGCGGGAGTGAGTGAGCAGTTCTTC. The whole variable domain, remainder taken from reference TRBV7-2 and TRBJ2-1, is GAGVSQSPSNKVTEKGKDVELRCDPISGHTALYWYRQSLGQGLEFLIYFQGNSAPDKSGLPSDRFSAERTGGSVSTLTIQRTQQEDSAVYLCASSSRGPAGVSEQFFGPGTRLTVL.